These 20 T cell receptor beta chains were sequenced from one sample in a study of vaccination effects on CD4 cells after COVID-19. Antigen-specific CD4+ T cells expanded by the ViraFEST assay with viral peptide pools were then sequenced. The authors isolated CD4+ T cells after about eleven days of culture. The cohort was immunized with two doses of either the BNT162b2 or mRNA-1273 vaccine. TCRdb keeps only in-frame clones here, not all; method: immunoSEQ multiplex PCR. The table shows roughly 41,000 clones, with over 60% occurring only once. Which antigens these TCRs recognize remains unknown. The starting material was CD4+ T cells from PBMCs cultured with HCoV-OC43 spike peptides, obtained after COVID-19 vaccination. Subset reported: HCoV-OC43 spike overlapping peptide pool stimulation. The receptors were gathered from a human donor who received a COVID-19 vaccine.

The CDR3 here is CASSSGGSATYEQYF. CDR3 coding DNA: TGTGCCAGCAGCTCCGGGGGGTCAGCGACCTACGAGCAGTACTTC. This rearrangement joins TRBV11-3 to TRBJ2-7; 7 nucleotides match TRBD2. Germline V gene data show CDR1 as SGHNT and CDR2 as YENEEA. J lost 2 bases, V lost 4 bases, and 8 bases had no gene match. The CDR3 is 15 amino acids.

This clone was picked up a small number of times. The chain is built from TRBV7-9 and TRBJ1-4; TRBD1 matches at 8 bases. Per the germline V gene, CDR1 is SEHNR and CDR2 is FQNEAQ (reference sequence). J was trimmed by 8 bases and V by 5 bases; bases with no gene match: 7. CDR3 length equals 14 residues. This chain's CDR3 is CASSQGQGREKLFF. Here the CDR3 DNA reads TGTGCCAGCAGCCAAGGACAGGGAAGGGAAAAACTGTTTTTT.

The CDR3 nucleotides read TGTGCCAGTAGTATACGAGGGTCGGGAGGAAACACCATATATTTT. Its translation: CASSIRGSGGNTIYF. V usage is TRBV19 and J usage is TRBJ1-3; D is ambiguous. Between the trimmed V and J ends, which lost 2 bases and 4 bases, there was a span of 12 bases. The CDR3 consists of 15 residues. Germline lookup yields CDR1 LNHDA and CDR2 SQIVND (reference sequence).

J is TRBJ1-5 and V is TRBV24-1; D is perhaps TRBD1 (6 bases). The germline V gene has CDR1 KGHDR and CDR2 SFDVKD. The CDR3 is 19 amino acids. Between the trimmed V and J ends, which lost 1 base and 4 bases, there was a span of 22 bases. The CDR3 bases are TGTGCCACCAGTGATTTTAAGGGACCCTCGACAGGTTCAAATCAGCCCCAGCATTTT. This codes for CATSDFKGPSTGSNQPQHF.

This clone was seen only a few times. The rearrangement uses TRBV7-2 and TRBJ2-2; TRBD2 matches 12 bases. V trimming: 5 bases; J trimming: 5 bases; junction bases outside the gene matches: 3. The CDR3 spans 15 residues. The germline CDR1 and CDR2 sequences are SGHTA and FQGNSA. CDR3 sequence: CASSRTSGTTGELFF. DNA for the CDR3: TGTGCCAGCAGCCGGACTAGCGGGACAACCGGGGAGCTGTTTTTT.

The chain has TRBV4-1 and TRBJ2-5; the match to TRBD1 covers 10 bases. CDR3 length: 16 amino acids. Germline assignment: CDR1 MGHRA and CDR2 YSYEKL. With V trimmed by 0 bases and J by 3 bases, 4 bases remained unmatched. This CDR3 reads CASSQDRTGGKETQYF. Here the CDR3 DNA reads TGCGCCAGCAGCCAAGATCGGACAGGGGGAAAAGAGACCCAGTACTTC.

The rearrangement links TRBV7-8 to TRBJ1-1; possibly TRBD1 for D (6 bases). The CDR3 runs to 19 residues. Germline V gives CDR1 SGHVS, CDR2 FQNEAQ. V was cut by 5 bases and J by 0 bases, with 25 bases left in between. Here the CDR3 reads CASSQKGGLRTPMNTEAFF. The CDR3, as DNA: TGTGCCAGCAGCCAGAAAGGGGGTCTCCGGACCCCTATGAACACTGAAGCTTTCTTT.

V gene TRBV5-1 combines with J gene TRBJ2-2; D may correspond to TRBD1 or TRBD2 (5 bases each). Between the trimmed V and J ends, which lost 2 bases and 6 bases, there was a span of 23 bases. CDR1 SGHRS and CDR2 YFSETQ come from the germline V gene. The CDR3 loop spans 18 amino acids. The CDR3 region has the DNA TGCGCCAGCAGCTTTATGTTTTTGAGGGGAAATCCAGCCGGGGAGCTGTTTTTT. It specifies CASSFMFLRGNPAGELFF. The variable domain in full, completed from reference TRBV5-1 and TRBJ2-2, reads KAGVTQTPRYLIKTRGQQVTLSCSPISGHRSVSWYQQTPGQGLQFLFEYFSETQRNKGNFPGRFSGRQFSNSRSEMNVSTLELGDSALYLCASSFMFLRGNPAGELFFGEGSRLTVL.

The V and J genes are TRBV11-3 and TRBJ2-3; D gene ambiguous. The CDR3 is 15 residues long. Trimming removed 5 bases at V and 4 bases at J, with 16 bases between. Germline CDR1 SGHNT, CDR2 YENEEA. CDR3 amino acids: CASSLGGKPADTQYF. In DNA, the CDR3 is TGTGCCAGCAGCCTGGGCGGAAAGCCAGCAGATACGCAGTATTTT.

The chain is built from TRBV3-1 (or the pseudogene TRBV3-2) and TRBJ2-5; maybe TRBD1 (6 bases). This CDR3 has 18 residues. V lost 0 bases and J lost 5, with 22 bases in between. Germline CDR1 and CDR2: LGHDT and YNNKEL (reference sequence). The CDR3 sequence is CASSQDPSGQLSWETQYF. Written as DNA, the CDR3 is TGTGCCAGCAGCCAAGATCCCTCCGGACAGCTAAGTTGGGAGACCCAGTACTTC.

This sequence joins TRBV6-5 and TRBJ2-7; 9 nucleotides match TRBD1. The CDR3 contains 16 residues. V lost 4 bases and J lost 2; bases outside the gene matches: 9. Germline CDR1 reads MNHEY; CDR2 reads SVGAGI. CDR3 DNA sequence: TGTGCCAGCAGTTCGCCCGGGACAGGGAGGACCTACGAGCAGTACTTC. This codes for CASSSPGTGRTYEQYF.

CDR3 amino acids: CASSQGVRVSDTQYF. The CDR3 DNA reads TGTGCCAGCAGCCAAGGAGTTAGGGTCTCAGATACGCAGTATTTT. This chain links TRBV3-1 (or the pseudogene TRBV3-2) with TRBJ2-3; no clear D. From germline, CDR1 is LGHDT and CDR2 YNNKEL (reference sequence). V dropped 1 base and J dropped 4 bases, with 12 bases sitting between them. This CDR3 comprises 15 residues.

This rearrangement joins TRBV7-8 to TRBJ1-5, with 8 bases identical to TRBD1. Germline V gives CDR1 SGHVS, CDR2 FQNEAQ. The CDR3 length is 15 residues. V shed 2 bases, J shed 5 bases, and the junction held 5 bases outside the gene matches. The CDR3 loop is CASSLNGQGHQPQHF. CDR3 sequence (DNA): TGTGCCAGCAGCTTAAACGGACAGGGTCATCAGCCCCAGCATTTT.

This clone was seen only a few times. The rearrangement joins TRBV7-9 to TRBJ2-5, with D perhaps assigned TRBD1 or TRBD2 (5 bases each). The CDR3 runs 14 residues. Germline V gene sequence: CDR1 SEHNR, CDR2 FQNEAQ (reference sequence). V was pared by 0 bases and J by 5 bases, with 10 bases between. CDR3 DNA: TGTGCCAGCAGCTTAGCCGGGGCCTGGGAGACCCAGTACTTC. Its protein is CASSLAGAWETQYF. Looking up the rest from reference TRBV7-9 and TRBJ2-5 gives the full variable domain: DTGVSQNPRHKITKRGQNVTFRCDPISEHNRLYWYRQTLGQGPEFLTYFQNEAQLEKSRLLSDRFSAERPKGSFSTLEIQRTEQGDSAMYLCASSLAGAWETQYFGPGTRLLVL.

The CDR3, as DNA: TGTGCCATCAGTGATAGGACAGGGACTAATCAGCCCCAGCATTTT. This encodes CAISDRTGTNQPQHF. This chain joins TRBV10-3 and TRBJ1-5; 8 bases map to TRBD1. The CDR3 runs to 15 residues. Germline V lookup: CDR1 ENHRY, CDR2 SYGVKD. V shed 3 bases and J 4 bases; nucleotides not matched to a gene: 5.

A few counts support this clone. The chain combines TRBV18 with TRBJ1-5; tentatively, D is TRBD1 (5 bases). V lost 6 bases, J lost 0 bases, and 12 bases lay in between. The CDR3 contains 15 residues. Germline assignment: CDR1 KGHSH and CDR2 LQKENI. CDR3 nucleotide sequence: TGTGCCAGCTCTCCAAACAGGAATAGCAATCAGCCCCAGCATTTT. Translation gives CASSPNRNSNQPQHF.

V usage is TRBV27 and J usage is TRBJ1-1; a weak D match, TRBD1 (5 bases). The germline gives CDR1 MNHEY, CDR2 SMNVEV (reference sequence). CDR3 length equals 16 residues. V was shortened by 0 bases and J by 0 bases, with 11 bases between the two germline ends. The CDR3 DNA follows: TGTGCCAGCAGTTTATCTACGGGGCGGATGAACACTGAAGCTTTCTTT. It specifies CASSLSTGRMNTEAFF.

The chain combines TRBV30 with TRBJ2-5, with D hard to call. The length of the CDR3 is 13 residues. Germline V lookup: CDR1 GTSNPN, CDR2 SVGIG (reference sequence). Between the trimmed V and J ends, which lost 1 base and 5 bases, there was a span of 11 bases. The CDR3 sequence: CAWSGMDGETQYF. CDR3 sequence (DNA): TGTGCCTGGAGTGGGATGGATGGGGAGACCCAGTACTTC.

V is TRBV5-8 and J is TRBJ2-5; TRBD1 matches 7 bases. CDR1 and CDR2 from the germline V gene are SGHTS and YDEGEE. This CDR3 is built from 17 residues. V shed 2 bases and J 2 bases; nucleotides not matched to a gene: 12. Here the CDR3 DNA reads TGTGCCAGCAGCTTAGGGGGAAACCCGGGACAGCAAGAGACCCAGTACTTC. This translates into CASSLGGNPGQQETQYF.

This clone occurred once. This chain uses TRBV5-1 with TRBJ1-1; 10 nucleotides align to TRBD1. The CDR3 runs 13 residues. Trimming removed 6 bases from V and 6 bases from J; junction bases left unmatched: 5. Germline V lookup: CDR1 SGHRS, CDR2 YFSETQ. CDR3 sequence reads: CASTTGGVAEAFF. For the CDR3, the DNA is TGCGCCAGCACGACAGGGGGCGTCGCTGAAGCTTTCTTT.